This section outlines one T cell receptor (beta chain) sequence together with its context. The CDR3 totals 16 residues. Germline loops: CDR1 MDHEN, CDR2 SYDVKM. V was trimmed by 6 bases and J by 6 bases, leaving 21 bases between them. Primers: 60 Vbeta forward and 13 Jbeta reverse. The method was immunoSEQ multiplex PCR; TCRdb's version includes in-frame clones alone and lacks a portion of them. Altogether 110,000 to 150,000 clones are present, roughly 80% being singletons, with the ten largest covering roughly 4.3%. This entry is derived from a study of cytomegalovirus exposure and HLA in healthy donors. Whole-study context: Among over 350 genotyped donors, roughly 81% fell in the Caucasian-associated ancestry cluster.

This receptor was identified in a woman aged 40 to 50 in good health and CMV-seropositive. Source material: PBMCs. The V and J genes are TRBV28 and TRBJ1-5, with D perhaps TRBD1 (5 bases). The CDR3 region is CASSLGGPSGRQPQHF. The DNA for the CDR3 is TGTGCCAGCAGCTTGGGGGGACCATCAGGGCGTCAGCCCCAGCATTTT.